This T cell receptor beta chain derives from a study of early T cells in non-severe SARS-CoV-2 infection. Overall study: Sequencing used unsorted whole-blood bulk RNA, so chains lack pairing.

Regarding the study as a whole: Missing private and CD4 specificities, VDJdb matching favored anti-spike CD8 responses.

The TCR library protocol was used to attach unique molecular identifiers. These identifiers were attached to individual cDNA molecules. TCRdb independently ran MiXCR on the 5' RACE reads; one entry per CDR3 protein. This table holds tens of thousands of distinct CDR3 sequences, around 13% found once. The CDR3 is 13 amino acids. The germline CDR1 and CDR2 sequences are MNHNS and SASEGT. The germline V and J ends were trimmed by 11 bases and 0 bases, with 12 bases remaining between them. This clonotype was detected a few times. What it binds is unknown. The sample taken for sequencing was whole blood. V and J are TRBV6-1 and TRBJ2-3; D is unclear. This clonotype was sampled from an adult who was a healthcare worker with PCR-confirmed SARS-CoV-2 infection or an uninfected control (not recorded which). Written as DNA, the CDR3 is TGTGCCGCCTTGAGGTCTAGCACAGATACGCAGTATTTT. It is translated as CAALRSSTDTQYF.